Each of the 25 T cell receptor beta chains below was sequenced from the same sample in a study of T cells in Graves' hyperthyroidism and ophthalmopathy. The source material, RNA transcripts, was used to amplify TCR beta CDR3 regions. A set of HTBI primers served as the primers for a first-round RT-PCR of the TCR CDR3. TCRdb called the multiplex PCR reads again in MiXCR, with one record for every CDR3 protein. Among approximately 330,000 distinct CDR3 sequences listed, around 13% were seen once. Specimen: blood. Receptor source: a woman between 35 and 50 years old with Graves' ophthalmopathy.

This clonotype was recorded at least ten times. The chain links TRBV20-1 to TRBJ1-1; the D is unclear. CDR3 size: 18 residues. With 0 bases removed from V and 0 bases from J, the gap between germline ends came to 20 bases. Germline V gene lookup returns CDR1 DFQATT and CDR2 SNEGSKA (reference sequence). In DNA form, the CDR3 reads TGCAGTGCTAGAGAAACCCTTATGGACGTTCGTCTGAACACTGAAGCTTTCTTT. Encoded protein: CSARETLMDVRLNTEAFF.

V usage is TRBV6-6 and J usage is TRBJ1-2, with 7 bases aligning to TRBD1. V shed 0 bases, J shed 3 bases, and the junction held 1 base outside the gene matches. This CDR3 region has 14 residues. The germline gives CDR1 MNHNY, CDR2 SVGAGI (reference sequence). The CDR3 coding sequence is TGTGCCAGCAGTTACTCCGGGACAGACTATGGCTACACCTTC. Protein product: CASSYSGTDYGYTF.

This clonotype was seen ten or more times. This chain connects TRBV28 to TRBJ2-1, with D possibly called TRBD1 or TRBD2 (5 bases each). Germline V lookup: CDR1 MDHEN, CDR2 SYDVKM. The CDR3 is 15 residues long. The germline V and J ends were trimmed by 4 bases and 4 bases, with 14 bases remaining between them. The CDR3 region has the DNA TGTGCCAGCAGTTGGGGACGGCACCAGTACAATGAGCAGTTCTTC. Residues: CASSWGRHQYNEQFF. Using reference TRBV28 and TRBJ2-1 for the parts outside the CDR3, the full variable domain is DVKVTQSSRYLVKRTGEKVFLECVQDMDHENMFWYRQDPGLGLRLIYFSYDVKMKEKGDIPEGYSVSREKKERFSLILESASTNQTSMYLCASSWGRHQYNEQFFGPGTRLTVL.

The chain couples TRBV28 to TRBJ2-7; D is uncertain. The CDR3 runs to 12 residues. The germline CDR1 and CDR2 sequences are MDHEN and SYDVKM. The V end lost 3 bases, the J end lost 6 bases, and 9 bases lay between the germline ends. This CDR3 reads CASSFGVREQYF. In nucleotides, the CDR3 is TGTGCCAGCAGTTTTGGGGTCCGCGAGCAGTACTTC.

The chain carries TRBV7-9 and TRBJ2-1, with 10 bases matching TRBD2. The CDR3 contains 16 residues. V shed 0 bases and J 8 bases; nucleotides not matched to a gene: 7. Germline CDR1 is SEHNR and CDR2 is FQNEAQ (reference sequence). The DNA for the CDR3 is TGTGCCAGCAGCTTAGCGCCTAGCGGGAGTTTTGATGAGCAGTTCTTC. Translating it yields CASSLAPSGSFDEQFF.

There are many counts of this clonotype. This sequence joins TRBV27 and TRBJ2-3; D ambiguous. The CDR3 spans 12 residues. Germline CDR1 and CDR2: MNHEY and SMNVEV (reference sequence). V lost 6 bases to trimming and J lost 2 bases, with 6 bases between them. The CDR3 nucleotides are TGTGCCAGCAGGGAGTACACAGATACGCAGTATTTT. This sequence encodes CASREYTDTQYF.

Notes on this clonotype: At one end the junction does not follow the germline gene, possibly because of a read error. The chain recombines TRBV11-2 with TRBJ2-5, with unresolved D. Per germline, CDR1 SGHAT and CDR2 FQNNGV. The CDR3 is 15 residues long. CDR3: CASSLGGFYQETRYF. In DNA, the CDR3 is TGTGCCAGCAGCTTAGGGGGATTTTACCAAGAGACCCGGTACTTC.

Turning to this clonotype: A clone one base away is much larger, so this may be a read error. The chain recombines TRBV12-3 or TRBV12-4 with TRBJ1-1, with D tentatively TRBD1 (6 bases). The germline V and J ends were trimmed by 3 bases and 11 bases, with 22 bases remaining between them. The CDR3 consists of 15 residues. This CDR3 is CASSFRGGSHGEAFF. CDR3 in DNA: TGTGCCAGCAGTTTCCGGGGGGGCTCACACGGTGAGGCTTTCTTT.

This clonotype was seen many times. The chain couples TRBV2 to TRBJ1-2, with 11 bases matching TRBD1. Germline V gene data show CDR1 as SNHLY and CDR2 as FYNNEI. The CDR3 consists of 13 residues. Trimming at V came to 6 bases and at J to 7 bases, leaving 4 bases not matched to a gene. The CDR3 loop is CASRPGQGGGYTF. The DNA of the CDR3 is TGTGCCAGCAGACCGGGACAGGGGGGTGGCTACACCTTC.

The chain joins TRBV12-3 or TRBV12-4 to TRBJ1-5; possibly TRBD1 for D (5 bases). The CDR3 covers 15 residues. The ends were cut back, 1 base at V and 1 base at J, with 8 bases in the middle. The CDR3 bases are TGTGCCAGCAGTTTAGGGACACTGAGCAATCAGCCCCAGCATTTT. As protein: CASSLGTLSNQPQHF.

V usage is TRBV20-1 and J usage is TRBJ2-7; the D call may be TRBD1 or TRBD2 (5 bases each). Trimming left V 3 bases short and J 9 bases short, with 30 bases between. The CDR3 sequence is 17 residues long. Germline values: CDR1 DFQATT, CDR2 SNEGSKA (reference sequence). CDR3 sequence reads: CSASYLPPGTDAARQYF. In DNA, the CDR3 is TGCAGTGCTAGTTACTTGCCTCCCGGGACCGACGCCGCTCGGCAGTACTTC.

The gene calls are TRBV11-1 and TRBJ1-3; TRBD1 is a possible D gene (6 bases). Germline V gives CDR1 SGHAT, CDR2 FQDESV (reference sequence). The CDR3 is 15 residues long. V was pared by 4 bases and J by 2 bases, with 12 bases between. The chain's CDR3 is CASSSRTGTGNTIYF. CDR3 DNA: TGTGCCAGCAGCTCGCGTACAGGGACTGGAAACACCATATATTTT.

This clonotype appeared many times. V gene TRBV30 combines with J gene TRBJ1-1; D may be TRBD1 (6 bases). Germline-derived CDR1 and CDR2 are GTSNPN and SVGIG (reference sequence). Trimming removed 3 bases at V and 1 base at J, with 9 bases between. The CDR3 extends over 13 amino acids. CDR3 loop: CAWSRQENTEAFF. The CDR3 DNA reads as TGTGCCTGGAGCAGACAGGAGAACACTGAAGCTTTCTTT.

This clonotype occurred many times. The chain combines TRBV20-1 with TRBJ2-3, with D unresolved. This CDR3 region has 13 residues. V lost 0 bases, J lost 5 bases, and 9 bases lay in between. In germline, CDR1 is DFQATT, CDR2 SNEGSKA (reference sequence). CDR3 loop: CSARDPLLDTQYF. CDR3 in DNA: TGCAGTGCTAGAGATCCCTTACTAGATACGCAGTATTTT.

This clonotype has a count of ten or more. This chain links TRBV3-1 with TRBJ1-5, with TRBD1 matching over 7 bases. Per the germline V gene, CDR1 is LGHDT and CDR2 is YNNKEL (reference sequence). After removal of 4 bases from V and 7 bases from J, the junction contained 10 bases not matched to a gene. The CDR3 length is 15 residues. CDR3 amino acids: CASSRGSTGRQPQHF. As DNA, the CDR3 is TGTGCCAGCAGCCGAGGTTCGACAGGGCGACAGCCCCAGCATTTT.

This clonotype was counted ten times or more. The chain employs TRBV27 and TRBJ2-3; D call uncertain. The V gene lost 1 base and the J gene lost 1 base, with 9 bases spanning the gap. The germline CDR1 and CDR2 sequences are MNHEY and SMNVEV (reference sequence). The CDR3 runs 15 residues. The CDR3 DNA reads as TGTGCCAGCAGTTTATTTGGGATCGGCACAGATACGCAGTATTTT. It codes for CASSLFGIGTDTQYF.

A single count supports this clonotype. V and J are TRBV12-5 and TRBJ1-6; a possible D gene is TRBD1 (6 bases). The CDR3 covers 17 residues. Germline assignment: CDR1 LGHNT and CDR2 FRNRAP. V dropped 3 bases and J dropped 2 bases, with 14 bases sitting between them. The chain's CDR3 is CASGFYSGGPYNSPLHF. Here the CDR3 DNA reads TGTGCTAGTGGTTTCTATTCGGGGGGCCCCTATAATTCACCCCTCCACTTT.

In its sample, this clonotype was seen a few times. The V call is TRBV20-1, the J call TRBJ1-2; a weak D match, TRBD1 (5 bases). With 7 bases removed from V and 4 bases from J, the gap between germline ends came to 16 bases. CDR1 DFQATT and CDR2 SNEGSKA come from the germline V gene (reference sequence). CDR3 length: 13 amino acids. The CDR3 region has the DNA TGCAGTGGGTTCAGTCCAGGGCTCTATGGCTACACCTTC. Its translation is CSGFSPGLYGYTF.

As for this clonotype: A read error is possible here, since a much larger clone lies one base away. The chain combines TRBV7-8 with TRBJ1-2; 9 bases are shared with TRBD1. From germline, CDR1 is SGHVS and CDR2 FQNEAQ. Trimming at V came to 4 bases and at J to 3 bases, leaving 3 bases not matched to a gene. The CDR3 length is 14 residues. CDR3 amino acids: CASSSGQGHYGYTF. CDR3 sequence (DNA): TGTGCCAGCAGCTCCGGACAGGGGCACTATGGCTACACCTTC.

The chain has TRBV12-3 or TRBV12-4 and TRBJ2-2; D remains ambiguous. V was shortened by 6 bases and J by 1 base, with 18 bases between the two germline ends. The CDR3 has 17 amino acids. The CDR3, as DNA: TGTGCCAGCAGCATTTACCGACAAACTGTGAACACCGGGGAGCTGTTTTTT. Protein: CASSIYRQTVNTGELFF.

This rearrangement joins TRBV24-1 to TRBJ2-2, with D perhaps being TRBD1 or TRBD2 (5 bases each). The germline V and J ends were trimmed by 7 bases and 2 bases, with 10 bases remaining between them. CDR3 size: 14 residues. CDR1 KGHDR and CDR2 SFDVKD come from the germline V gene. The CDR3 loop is CATSPGRNTGELFF. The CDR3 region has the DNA TGTGCCACCAGCCCGGGACGTAACACCGGGGAGCTGTTTTTT.

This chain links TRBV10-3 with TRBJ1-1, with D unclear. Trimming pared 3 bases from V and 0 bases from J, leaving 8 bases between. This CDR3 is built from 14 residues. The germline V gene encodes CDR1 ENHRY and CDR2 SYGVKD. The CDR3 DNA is TGTGCCATCAGTGATTGGAGCCTGAACACTGAAGCTTTCTTT. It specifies CAISDWSLNTEAFF.

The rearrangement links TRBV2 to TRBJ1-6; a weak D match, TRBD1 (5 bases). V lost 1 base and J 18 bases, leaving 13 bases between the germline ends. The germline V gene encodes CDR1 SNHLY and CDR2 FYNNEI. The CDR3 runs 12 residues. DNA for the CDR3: TGTGCCAGCAGTGAAGAGATGGGACCTGCCCACTTT. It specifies CASSEEMGPAHF.

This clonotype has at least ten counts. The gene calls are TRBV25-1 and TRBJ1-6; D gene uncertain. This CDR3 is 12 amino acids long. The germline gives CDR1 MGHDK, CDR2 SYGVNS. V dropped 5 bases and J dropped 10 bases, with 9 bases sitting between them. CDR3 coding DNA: TGTGCCAGCAGTTCCGGGCTGTCACCCCTCCACTTT. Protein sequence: CASSSGLSPLHF.

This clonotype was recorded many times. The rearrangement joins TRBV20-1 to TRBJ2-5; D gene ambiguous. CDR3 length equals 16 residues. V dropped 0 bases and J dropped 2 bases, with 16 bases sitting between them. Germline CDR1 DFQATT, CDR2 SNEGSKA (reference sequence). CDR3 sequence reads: CSARDDWTAYQETQYF. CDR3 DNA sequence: TGCAGTGCTAGAGACGACTGGACCGCTTATCAAGAGACCCAGTACTTC.